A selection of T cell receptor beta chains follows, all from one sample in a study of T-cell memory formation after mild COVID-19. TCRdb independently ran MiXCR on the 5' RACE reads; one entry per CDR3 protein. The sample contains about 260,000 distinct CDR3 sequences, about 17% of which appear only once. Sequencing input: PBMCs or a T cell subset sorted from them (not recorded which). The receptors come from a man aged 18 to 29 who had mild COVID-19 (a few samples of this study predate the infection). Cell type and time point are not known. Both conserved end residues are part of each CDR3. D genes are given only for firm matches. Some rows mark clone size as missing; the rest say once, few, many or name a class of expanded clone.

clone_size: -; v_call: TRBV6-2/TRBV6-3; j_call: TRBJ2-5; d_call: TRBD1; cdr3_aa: CASRGTVQETQYF; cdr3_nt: TGTGCCAGCAGGGGGACAGTCCAAGAGACCCAGTACTTC
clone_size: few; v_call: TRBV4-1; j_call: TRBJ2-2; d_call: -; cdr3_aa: CASSQGWDTGELFF; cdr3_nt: TGCGCCAGCAGCCAAGGTTGGGACACCGGGGAGCTGTTTTTT
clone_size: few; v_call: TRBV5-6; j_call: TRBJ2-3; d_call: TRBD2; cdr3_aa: CASSSGLAGYTDTQYF; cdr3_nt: TGTGCCAGCAGCTCGGGACTAGCGGGTTACACAGATACGCAGTATTTT
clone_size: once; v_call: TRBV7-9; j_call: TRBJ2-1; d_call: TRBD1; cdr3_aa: CASSLVQGGVVEQFF; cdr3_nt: TGTGCCAGCAGCTTAGTACAGGGGGGTGTCGTTGAGCAGTTCTTC
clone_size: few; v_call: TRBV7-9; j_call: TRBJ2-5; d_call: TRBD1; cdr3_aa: CASSSKRPGTGEETQYF; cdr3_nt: TGTGCCAGCAGCTCCAAAAGGCCCGGGACAGGGGAAGAGACCCAGTACTTC
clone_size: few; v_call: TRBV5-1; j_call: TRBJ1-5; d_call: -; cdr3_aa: CASSLDGYQPQHF; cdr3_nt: TGCGCCAGCAGCCTCGACGGCTATCAGCCCCAGCATTTT
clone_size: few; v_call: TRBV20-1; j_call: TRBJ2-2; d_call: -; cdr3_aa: CSASDPGKEAGELFF; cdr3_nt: TGCAGTGCTAGTGATCCGGGAAAGGAGGCCGGGGAGCTGTTTTTT
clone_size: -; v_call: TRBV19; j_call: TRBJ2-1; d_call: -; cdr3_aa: CASSPAGLPKSRNEQFF; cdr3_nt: TGTGCCAGTAGTCCGGCCGGGCTCCCCAAGTCCCGGAATGAGCAGTTCTTC
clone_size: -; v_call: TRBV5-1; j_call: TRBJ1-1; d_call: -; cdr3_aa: CASSWGGSNTEAFF; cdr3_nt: TGCGCCAGCTCCTGGGGGGGCTCGAACACTGAAGCTTTCTTT
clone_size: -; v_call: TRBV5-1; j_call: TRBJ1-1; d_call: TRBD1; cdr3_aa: CASSLGTGWYTEAFF; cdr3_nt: TGCGCCAGCAGCTTGGGGACAGGGTGGTACACTGAAGCTTTCTTT
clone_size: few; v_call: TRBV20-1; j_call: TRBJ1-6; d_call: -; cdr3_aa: CSASRDPNSPLHF; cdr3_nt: TGCAGTGCTAGTAGGGACCCTAATTCACCCCTCCACTTT
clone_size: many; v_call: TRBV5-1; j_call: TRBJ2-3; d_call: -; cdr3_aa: CASSLVPGRWADTQYF; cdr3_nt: TGCGCCAGCAGCTTGGTTCCGGGGCGGTGGGCAGATACGCAGTATTTT
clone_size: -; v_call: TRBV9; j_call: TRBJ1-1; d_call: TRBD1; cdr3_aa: CASSPQGDQTFF; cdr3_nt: TGTGCCAGCAGCCCCCAGGGGGATCAAACTTTCTTT
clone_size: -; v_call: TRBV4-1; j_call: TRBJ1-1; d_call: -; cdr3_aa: CASSPSSGVTEAFF; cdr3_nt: TGCGCCAGCAGCCCCTCGTCCGGGGTGACTGAAGCTTTCTTT
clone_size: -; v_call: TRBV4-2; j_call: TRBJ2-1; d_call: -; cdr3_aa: CASSQIPLNEQFF; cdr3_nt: TGTGCCAGCAGCCAAATACCCCTGAATGAGCAGTTCTTC
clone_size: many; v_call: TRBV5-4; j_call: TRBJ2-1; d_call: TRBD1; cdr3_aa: CASSSDRAGEQFF; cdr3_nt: TGTGCCAGCAGCTCGGACAGGGCGGGAGAGCAGTTCTTC
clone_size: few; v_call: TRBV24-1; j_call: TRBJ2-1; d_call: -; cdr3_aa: CATSERLSNEQFF; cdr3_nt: TGTGCCACCAGTGAGCGGTTATCTAATGAGCAGTTCTTC